Here is one TCR beta chain with its context. What it binds is unknown. The data stem from a study of T cells in Graves' hyperthyroidism and ophthalmopathy. The germline V gene has CDR1 SGDLS and CDR2 YYNGEE. The V and J ends lost 5 bases and 4 bases respectively, with 12 bases between them. The CDR3 sequence is 14 residues long. The authors took PBMCs from over 8.5 ml fresh peripheral blood. TCR beta CDR3 regions were amplified from RNA. First-round RT-PCR targeting the TCR CDR3 was performed with the HTBI primer set. TCRdb analysed the multiplex PCR reads with MiXCR anew, one entry per CDR3 protein. Found here are about 360,000 distinct CDR3 sequences, over 10% of them singletons; the top ten hold 9.2%. Study-level findings and limits: Through a model of 13 V-J features, ophthalmopathy was separated from stable hyperthyroidism. Researchers found most expanded thyroid clonotypes above 0.001 in blood as well.

The sequence came from a woman between 18 and 30 years old with Graves' hyperthyroidism. Input material: blood. The chain has TRBV9 and TRBJ2-2; D ambiguous. Written as DNA, the CDR3 is TGTGCCAGCAGGCCTGGAACAAGCACCGGGGAGCTGTTTTTT. This sequence encodes CASRPGTSTGELFF.